This TCR beta chain appears in the sequencing data of a study of cytomegalovirus exposure and HLA in healthy donors. In the PCR, 60 Vbeta and 13 Jbeta primers were used. Using immunoSEQ multiplex PCR, the repertoire was profiled, and TCRdb retains in-frame clones only, with some absent. The sample lists about 150,000 clones; approximately 80% were seen once. The CDR3 runs 15 residues. V gene TRBV21-1 combines with J gene TRBJ1-5; the tabulated D call, TRBD1, remains unverified against the DNA. TRBV21-1 is termed a pseudogene. The clonotype was recovered from a woman in her thirties or forties in good health and CMV-seronegative. Sequencing was done on a sample of PBMCs. The CDR3 DNA sequence: TGTGCCAGCAGCAAAGAGGGAGACAGGGGTCAGCCCCAGCATTTT. This encodes CASSKEGDRGQPQHF.